This entry lists 24 T cell receptor beta chains sequenced from one sample in a study of molecular identifiers for immune sequencing clone quantification. TCRdb used MiXCR to reprocess the PCR reads, holding one entry per CDR3 protein. Seen here are under 600,000 distinct CDR3 sequences, roughly 25% observed once, and the top ten hold under 0.8%. The specimen sequenced was naive CD8+ T cells from blood, with Jurkat cell RNA spiked in. As for subset: FACS-sorted CD8+CD4-CCR7+CD45RA+ naive T cells. These receptors were collected from a human donor in good health. Some libraries in this study had Jurkat cell RNA spiked in.

Points on this clonotype: A much larger clone sits a single nucleotide away, making a read error possible. J is TRBJ2-2 and V is TRBV24-1, with a weak D call TRBD1 (5 bases). There are 13 residues in the CDR3. CDR1 is KGHDR and CDR2 is SFDVKD in the germline V gene. The CDR3 here is CATSNRNAGELFF. CDR3 DNA sequence: TGTGCCACCAGTAACAGGAACGCCGGGGAGCTGTTTTTT.

This clonotype was counted at least ten times. Its ends do not fully match the called genes, so a read error is possible. This chain connects TRBV7-6 to TRBJ2-7; 8 nucleotides align to TRBD1. The CDR3 runs 13 residues. Germline CDR1 reads SGHVS; CDR2 reads FNYEAQ. CDR3 sequence: CASRLGQGHEQYF. The CDR3 coding sequence is TGTGCCAGCAGATTAGGACAGGGCCACGAGCAGTACTTC.

This clonotype appeared a few times. The rearrangement joins TRBV4-2 to TRBJ1-1; no reliable D call. Germline V lookup: CDR1 LGHNA, CDR2 YNFKEQ. There are 16 residues in the CDR3. V lost 0 bases and J lost 2, with 13 bases in between. CDR3 amino acids: CASSQELGMGNTEAFF. As DNA, the CDR3 is TGTGCCAGCAGCCAAGAGCTGGGGATGGGAAACACTGAAGCTTTCTTT.

This clonotype was detected many times. The CDR3 region has the DNA TGTGCCAGCAGCTCGCCGGGACAGCAACACTATGGCTACACCTTC. It translates to CASSSPGQQHYGYTF. The chain couples TRBV7-9 to TRBJ1-2; 7 nucleotides align to TRBD1. V dropped 4 bases and J dropped 3; count of bases not matched to a gene: 8. Germline V CDR1 and CDR2: SEHNR, FQNEAQ (reference sequence). The CDR3 runs 15 residues. Supplemented by reference TRBV7-9 and TRBJ1-2, the full variable domain reads DTGVSQNPRHKITKRGQNVTFRCDPISEHNRLYWYRQTLGQGPEFLTYFQNEAQLEKSRLLSDRFSAERPKGSFSTLEIQRTEQGDSAMYLCASSSPGQQHYGYTFGSGTRLTVV.

The chain links TRBV12-3 or TRBV12-4 to TRBJ2-7, with D hard to call. There are 15 residues in the CDR3. Trimming took 1 base from V and 2 from J, leaving 12 bases between them. CDR3 sequence (DNA): TGTGCCAGCAGTTTAGACAGCAGCTTGACCTACGAGCAGTACTTC. It yields the protein CASSLDSSLTYEQYF.

A word on this clonotype: It may be a read error: a sequence one base away is much more abundant. V is TRBV5-3 and J is TRBJ2-3, with D perhaps matching TRBD2 (6 bases). TRBV5-3 is assigned to the ORF class and has an uncertain function. The CDR3 is 15 amino acids. Here the CDR3 DNA reads TGTGCCAGCAGCTTTAGCGGCTCTAGCACAGATATGCAGTATTTT. This gives the protein CASSFSGSSTDMQYF.

In its sample, this clonotype was seen many times. The rearrangement links TRBV6-5 to TRBJ2-3; 7 positions agree with TRBD2. The trim removed 2 bases at V and 2 bases at J, leaving 1 base unmatched. The CDR3 loop spans 14 amino acids. Germline values: CDR1 MNHEY, CDR2 SVGAGI. In DNA, the CDR3 is TGTGCCAGCAGTTACGCGGGAGCCACAGATACGCAGTATTTT. The encoded protein is CASSYAGATDTQYF.

With respect to this clonotype: The junction does not match germline at one end; this may be a read error. This rearrangement joins TRBV7-2 to TRBJ1-1; maybe TRBD1 (5 bases). Germline V gene lookup returns CDR1 SGHTA and CDR2 FQGNSA. The CDR3 contains 15 residues. The DNA for the CDR3 is TGTGCCAGCAGCCGAGAGGGGATGTTGAACACTGGAGCTTTCTTT. Translating gives CASSREGMLNTGAFF.

CDR3 sequence reads: CASSTNPGKGTGELFF. The CDR3 DNA reads TGTGCCAGCAGTACAAACCCAGGGAAGGGAACCGGGGAGCTGTTTTTT. The rearrangement uses TRBV12-3 or TRBV12-4 and TRBJ2-2, with D perhaps TRBD1 (5 bases). The CDR3 is made up of 16 amino acids. V was pared by 5 bases and J by 5 bases, with 18 bases between.

The sample holds a few counts of this clonotype. In this CDR3 the conserved last residue, phenylalanine or tryptophan, is missing, so a read error is likely. The J gene is TRBJ1-1, the V gene TRBV3-1; a possible D gene is TRBD1 (6 bases). Between the trimmed V and J ends, which lost 1 base and 6 bases, there was a span of 9 bases. From germline, CDR1 is LGHDT and CDR2 YNNKEL (reference sequence). This CDR3 is 13 amino acids long. The CDR3 nucleotides read TGTGCCAGCAGCCAAGTCAGGGGCCCTGAAGCTTTCGTT. It translates to CASSQVRGPEAFV.

DNA for the CDR3: TGTGCCAGCAGCGGACTGACAAGATCCTCGTACCAAGAGACCCAGTACTTC. Its protein is CASSGLTRSSYQETQYF. The chain has TRBV7-9 and TRBJ2-5, with D possibly matching TRBD2 (5 bases). Trimming pared 5 bases from V and 0 bases from J, leaving 19 bases between. Germline V gene data show CDR1 as SEHNR and CDR2 as FQNEAQ (reference sequence). The CDR3 length is 17 residues.

About this clonotype: Being one base from a much bigger clone, this may be a read error. V and J are TRBV5-1 and TRBJ2-5; 13 bases match TRBD2. Unmatched junction bases numbered 11, after V lost 4 bases and J lost 14 bases. The length of the CDR3 is 14 residues. CDR1 SGHRS and CDR2 YFSETQ come from the germline V gene. CDR3 sequence reads: CASSRGTSGEYVYF. CDR3 nucleotides: TGCGCCAGCAGCCGGGGGACTAGCGGGGAATACGTATACTTC.

This clonotype occurred many times. The chain joins TRBV6-6 to TRBJ2-3; no clear D. The V gene's germline CDR1 is MNHNY and CDR2 SVGAGI (reference sequence). Trimming stripped 0 bases from V and 2 bases from J, with 18 bases between. The length of the CDR3 is 18 residues. CDR3 sequence: CASSYSMLDEIYTDTQYF. The CDR3 DNA follows: TGTGCCAGCAGTTACTCGATGCTAGACGAAATTTACACAGATACGCAGTATTTT.

Turning to this clonotype: A read error may produce the germline difference seen at one junction end. The chain employs TRBV3-1 and TRBJ2-7; 7 bases match TRBD2. CDR3 length: 14 amino acids. CDR1 and CDR2 (germline): LGHDT, YNNKEL (reference sequence). CDR3 DNA: TGTGCCAGCAGCGGGAGGGACCGAGCCTACGGGCAGTACTTC. This codes for CASSGRDRAYGQYF.

This clonotype was counted a few times. V and J are TRBV6-2 or TRBV6-3 and TRBJ2-1; no firm D call. Germline CDR1 reads MNHEY; CDR2 reads SVGEGT. The CDR3 spans 18 residues. Trimming pared 8 bases from V and 7 bases from J, leaving 30 bases between. CDR3 residues: CASSDPYQARKNWNEQFF. The CDR3 DNA reads as TGTGCCAGCTCAGATCCCTATCAAGCTCGGAAGAATTGGAATGAGCAGTTCTTC.

A word on this clonotype: A read error may be the cause here, since a much bigger clone is one base away. This chain connects TRBV7-9 to TRBJ2-3; 9 positions match TRBD2. V trimming: 4 bases; J trimming: 4 bases; junction bases outside the gene matches: 6. This CDR3 spans 15 amino acids. Germline V lookup: CDR1 SEHNR, CDR2 FQNEAQ (reference sequence). The CDR3 loop is CASSSISGSADTQYF. For the CDR3, the DNA is TGTGCCAGCAGCTCGATTAGCGGGAGTGCAGATACGCAGTATTTT.

For the CDR3, the DNA is TGTGCCAGCAGCTTAAAGGGACTAGGGTCCTACAATGAGCAGTTCTTC. It translates to CASSLKGLGSYNEQFF. V usage is TRBV11-1 and J usage is TRBJ2-1; 8 bases map to TRBD2. Germline CDR1 reads SGHAT; CDR2 reads FQDESV (reference sequence). The CDR3 loop spans 16 amino acids. V shed 2 bases, J shed 1 base, and the junction held 4 bases outside the gene matches.

This clonotype showed up just once. A read error is likely, as this CDR3 ends without the conserved phenylalanine or tryptophan. The limits of the CDR3 on the DNA are not certain, so only TCRdb's listed CDR3 is given. The chain combines TRBV7-9 with TRBJ2-7; the D call of TRBD2 is as the table states it, not checked on the DNA. Germline assignment: CDR1 SEHNR and CDR2 FQNEAQ (reference sequence). The CDR3 spans 11 residues, counting both ends. The CDR3 sequence: CASSLGPLLDL.

This clonotype came up many times. The V and J genes are TRBV5-5 and TRBJ2-1; 9 positions agree with TRBD1. This CDR3 has 18 amino acids. J gave up 0 bases and V 4 bases, and 11 bases lay outside the gene matches. Germline V lookup: CDR1 SGHKS, CDR2 YYEKEE (reference sequence). CDR3 loop: CASSRTQGAPSSYNEQFF. For the CDR3, the DNA is TGTGCCAGCAGCAGAACACAGGGGGCGCCGAGCTCCTACAATGAGCAGTTCTTC.

This clonotype was counted between two and nine times. The J gene is TRBJ1-1, the V gene TRBV4-3; D is perhaps TRBD1 (5 bases). The CDR3 runs 17 residues. Germline V gene lookup returns CDR1 LGHNA and CDR2 YSLEER. V was shortened by 1 base and J by 0 bases, with 15 bases between the two germline ends. DNA of the CDR3: TGCGCCAGCAGCCAAGGAGTGGGGGTAGAGATGAACACTGAAGCTTTCTTT. This encodes CASSQGVGVEMNTEAFF.

The chain joins TRBV6-5 to TRBJ2-7; D is uncertain. V was pared by 0 bases and J by 3 bases, with 6 bases between. Germline CDR1 and CDR2: MNHEY and SVGAGI. The CDR3 has 13 residues. The CDR3 loop reads CASSYSRRYEQYF. The CDR3 region has the DNA TGTGCCAGCAGTTACTCCAGACGCTACGAGCAGTACTTC.

This clonotype was counted between two and nine times. This sequence joins TRBV28 and TRBJ2-7, with 11 bases fitting TRBD1. The CDR3 spans 16 residues. Germline V gives CDR1 MDHEN, CDR2 SYDVKM. The ends lost 4 bases at V and 3 bases at J; junction bases unmatched: 8. This CDR3 reads CASSSPSGQGDYEQYF. The CDR3 DNA follows: TGTGCCAGCAGTTCCCCATCGGGACAGGGGGACTACGAGCAGTACTTC.

V and J are TRBV2 and TRBJ2-4; TRBD1 aligns across 8 bases. The CDR3 runs to 15 residues. The V segment lost 4 bases and the J segment 3 bases; nucleotides outside the gene matches: 5. From germline, CDR1 is SNHLY and CDR2 FYNNEI. The CDR3 coding sequence is TGTGCCAGCAGTGCTAGTACAGGGGGCAAAAACATTCAGTACTTC. Amino acid sequence: CASSASTGGKNIQYF.

This clonotype was seen only a few times. The rearrangement uses TRBV4-3 and TRBJ2-7, with a tentative D call TRBD1 (6 bases). Germline assignment: CDR1 LGHNA and CDR2 YSLEER. V was clipped by 2 bases and J by 6 bases, with 23 bases between them. The CDR3 runs 17 residues. CDR3 in DNA: TGCGCCAGCAGCCAAAAACTGAGCGTCAGGGGCGCGGGCGAGCAGTACTTC. It codes for CASSQKLSVRGAGEQYF.